This paragraph reports one T cell receptor (beta chain). This clonotype was found a few times. Its antigen has not been determined. Base qualities are missing; no much larger clone stands one base away. Libraries were built with 5' RACE. Sequencing instrument: Illumina MiSeq. TCRdb took the public reads, trimmed them with fastp at Q25, ran MiXCR for clone calling and kept in-frame beta chains. Rows with one shared CDR3 protein collapse into an entry with the most common genes and DNA. Across this sample there are 40,000 to 65,000 distinct CDR3 sequences, with under 15% seen only once. Jointly, the top ten make up approximately 16% of the sample. The data belong to a study of T cells of healthy individuals (dated by TCRdb to 2016 to 2019). The CDR3 starts with the cysteine, ends with the phenylalanine, and has 16 residues. Kept here is only the CDR3 DNA, which spans 48 bases and is read in frame from base 1. V is trimmed back by 5 bases and J by 3 bases, and the junction contains 2 bases that no gene match accounts for. Based on the germline V gene (reference sequence), the CDR1 and CDR2 sequences are SSHAT and FNYEAQ.

The chain is assembled from TRBV7-7 and TRBJ2-3, with 16 middle bases fitting TRBD2. The origin of this receptor is a human donor in good health. CDR3 sequence: CASSPGLAGGTDTQYF. The DNA is TGTGCCAGCAGCCCGGGACTAGCGGGGGGGACAGATACGCAGTATTTT.